A single sample gave rise to the 21 T cell receptor beta chains below, sequenced in a study of technical replicates of blood from several donors. TCRdb's table, derived via immunoSEQ multiplex PCR, lists solely in-frame clones and lacks some. This repertoire shows about 56,000 clones, 93% found once; its top ten account for about 4%. The sample taken for sequencing was PBMCs. Every receptor here comes from a human donor in good health. Some clones in this sample may be carry-over from other donors' samples.

The CDR3 here is CASIRDRGEYSNQPQHF. CDR3 coding DNA: TGTGCCAGCATCCGGGACAGGGGAGAATATAGCAATCAGCCCCAGCATTTT. The chain is built from TRBV2 and TRBJ1-5; 10 bases map to TRBD1. CDR1 is SNHLY and CDR2 is FYNNEI in the germline V gene. V trimming: 7 bases; J trimming: 0 bases; junction bases outside the gene matches: 9. The CDR3 spans 17 residues.

This rearrangement joins TRBV27 to TRBJ2-7; TRBD2 aligns across 9 bases. Germline trimming cut 6 bases from V and 4 bases from J; bases unmatched to any gene: 16. This CDR3 has 17 amino acids. Germline V gives CDR1 MNHEY, CDR2 SMNVEV (reference sequence). CDR3 in amino acids: CASSRGLSGRLWYEQYF. The CDR3 DNA reads as TGTGCCAGCAGCCGTGGGCTTAGCGGGAGATTATGGTACGAGCAGTACTTC.

This chain links TRBV15 with TRBJ1-1; D might be TRBD1 (6 bases). V was cut by 4 bases and J by 5 bases, with 11 bases left in between. Germline loops: CDR1 LNHNV, CDR2 YYDKDF (reference sequence). This CDR3 region has 13 residues. CDR3 nucleotide sequence: TGTGCCACCAGCAACCAGGGGCGGACTGAAGCTTTCTTT. As protein: CATSNQGRTEAFF.

This sequence joins TRBV4-1 and TRBJ2-3; no reliable D call. The CDR3 runs to 16 residues. Per germline, CDR1 MGHRA and CDR2 YSYEKL. V lost 1 base, J lost 1 base, and 12 bases lay in between. This chain's CDR3 is CASSQGVQRGTDTQYF. Written as DNA, the CDR3 is TGCGCCAGCAGCCAAGGGGTCCAGCGAGGCACAGATACGCAGTATTTT.

The gene calls are TRBV30 and TRBJ2-3, with D perhaps TRBD2 (5 bases). The length of the CDR3 is 15 residues. V was shortened by 2 bases and J by 2 bases, with 14 bases between the two germline ends. Per germline, CDR1 GTSNPN and CDR2 SVGIG (reference sequence). CDR3 region: CAWSISRAVTDTQYF. As DNA, the CDR3 is TGTGCCTGGAGTATCTCGAGGGCGGTCACAGATACGCAGTATTTT.

V gene TRBV5-5 combines with J gene TRBJ1-4; 8 bases map to TRBD1. The J segment lost 0 bases and the V segment lost 5 bases, leaving 3 bases of the junction unmatched. CDR3 length: 15 amino acids. In germline, CDR1 is SGHKS, CDR2 YYEKEE (reference sequence). This chain's CDR3 is CASSLQGATNEKLFF. The DNA of the CDR3 is TGTGCCAGCAGTTTACAGGGGGCAACTAATGAAAAACTGTTTTTT. Full variable domain (missing parts from reference TRBV5-5 and TRBJ1-4): DAGVTQSPTHLIKTRGQQVTLRCSPISGHKSVSWYQQVLGQGPQFIFQYYEKEERGRGNFPDRFSARQFPNYSSELNVNALLLGDSALYLCASSLQGATNEKLFFGSGTQLSVL.

This chain links TRBV10-3 with TRBJ2-7; tentatively, D is TRBD1 (6 bases). CDR3 length: 14 residues. V was cut by 5 bases and J by 6 bases, with 17 bases left in between. CDR1 ENHRY and CDR2 SYGVKD come from the germline V gene. The CDR3 sequence: CAISLGARGTEQYF. CDR3 coding DNA: TGTGCCATCAGTCTGGGGGCGCGCGGTACCGAGCAGTACTTC.

V is TRBV7-9 and J is TRBJ1-4; 8 bases map to TRBD1. The germline V gene has CDR1 SEHNR and CDR2 FQNEAQ (reference sequence). The CDR3 spans 15 residues. Trimming removed 4 bases from V and 1 base from J; junction bases left unmatched: 2. The CDR3 coding sequence is TGTGCCAGCAGCTCAACAGGGGGAACTAATGAAAAACTGTTTTTT. This sequence encodes CASSSTGGTNEKLFF.

This chain joins TRBV5-4 and TRBJ2-7; a possible D gene is TRBD1 (6 bases). CDR1 SGHNT and CDR2 YYREEE come from the germline V gene (reference sequence). V dropped 0 bases and J dropped 0 bases, with 7 bases sitting between them. The CDR3 contains 14 residues. CDR3 loop: CASSLDRVSYEQYF. Written as DNA, the CDR3 is TGTGCCAGCAGCTTGGACAGGGTCTCCTACGAGCAGTACTTC.

The chain recombines TRBV12-5 with TRBJ2-3; maybe TRBD1 (5 bases). V was clipped by 1 base and J by 1 base, with 9 bases between them. Per the germline V gene, CDR1 is LGHNT and CDR2 is FRNRAP. The CDR3 totals 15 residues. CDR3 in amino acids: CASGLGQPGTDTQYF. CDR3 bases: TGTGCTAGTGGTTTGGGACAGCCTGGCACAGATACGCAGTATTTT.

Here the CDR3 reads CASSLDRDAEAFF. For the CDR3, the DNA is TGCGCCAGCAGCCTGGACAGGGACGCTGAAGCTTTCTTT. This chain uses TRBV5-1 with TRBJ1-1, with 8 bases fitting TRBD1. This CDR3 region has 13 residues. Germline lookup yields CDR1 SGHRS and CDR2 YFSETQ. J was trimmed by 6 bases and V by 4 bases; bases with no gene match: 5.

The CDR3 region has the DNA TGTGCCAGCAGCAGCTCGGACTACCCGATCCAGCCTAGCACAGATACGCAGTATTTT. Translated: CASSSSDYPIQPSTDTQYF. V and J are TRBV5-6 and TRBJ2-3; D perhaps matches TRBD2 (6 bases). Germline CDR1 SGHDT, CDR2 YYEEEE. The V and J ends lost 4 bases and 0 bases respectively, with 24 bases between them. The CDR3 extends over 19 amino acids.

The chain has TRBV4-1 and TRBJ1-2; D unresolved. Looked up from germline, CDR1 is MGHRA and CDR2 is YSYEKL. The CDR3 loop spans 15 amino acids. The ends were cut back, 0 bases at V and 6 bases at J, with 14 bases in the middle. CDR3 sequence: CASSQDSNVMDGYTF. The CDR3 DNA reads TGCGCCAGCAGCCAAGATAGCAACGTTATGGATGGCTACACCTTC.

The rearrangement joins TRBV2 to TRBJ2-2; TRBD1 matches at 12 bases. Germline CDR1 is SNHLY and CDR2 is FYNNEI. The CDR3 spans 16 residues. V was pared by 6 bases and J by 7 bases, with 9 bases of the junction left unmatched. The CDR3 nucleotides read TGTGCCAGCAGCCCCGGGACAGGGGGCGGTAACGGGGAGCTGTTTTTT. Its translation: CASSPGTGGGNGELFF.

The chain recombines TRBV7-2 with TRBJ2-5; TRBD2 matches 15 bases. Per the germline V gene, CDR1 is SGHTA and CDR2 is FQGNSA. Trimming took 5 bases from V and 6 from J; bases not matched to a gene: 13. The CDR3 consists of 18 residues. The CDR3 DNA reads as TGTGCCAGCAGCCCCGGGACTAGCGGGGGGTCCGTTGTACAGACCCAGTACTTC. As protein: CASSPGTSGGSVVQTQYF.

The chain employs TRBV6-5 and TRBJ2-4; 7 bases line up with TRBD2. The CDR3 runs to 15 residues. Trimming cost V 6 bases and J 6 bases; bases outside gene matches: 11. The germline V gene encodes CDR1 MNHEY and CDR2 SVGAGI. CDR3 sequence (DNA): TGTGCCAGCAGAAAAGGACTAGTGATGGGAAACATTCAGTACTTC. Its translation is CASRKGLVMGNIQYF.

J is TRBJ1-5 and V is TRBV27; perhaps TRBD1 as D (5 bases). Trimming left V 9 bases short and J 4 bases short, with 10 bases between. Germline loops: CDR1 MNHEY, CDR2 SMNVEV (reference sequence). The CDR3 runs to 12 residues. This chain's CDR3 is CASGGVNQPQHF. The CDR3 DNA is TGTGCCAGTGGGGGGGTAAATCAGCCCCAGCATTTT.

V usage is TRBV19 and J usage is TRBJ2-7; no clear D gene. V lost 6 bases and J lost 2, with 17 bases in between. Germline loops: CDR1 LNHDA, CDR2 SQIVND (reference sequence). CDR3 length: 15 amino acids. The CDR3 sequence: CASSHSTLGPYEQYF. Here the CDR3 DNA reads TGTGCCAGTAGCCACAGTACGTTGGGCCCCTACGAGCAGTACTTC.

This sequence joins TRBV19 and TRBJ2-3; D unclear. CDR1 is LNHDA and CDR2 is SQIVND in the germline V gene (reference sequence). The V and J ends lost 6 bases and 4 bases respectively, with 11 bases between them. The CDR3 spans 13 residues. CDR3 sequence (DNA): TGTGCCAGTAGCCCGACCGGGTCAGATACGCAGTATTTT. Residues: CASSPTGSDTQYF.

The rearrangement links TRBV5-8 to TRBJ2-7, with 9 positions matching TRBD1. After removal of 4 bases from V and 2 bases from J, the junction contained 4 bases not matched to a gene. This CDR3 has 14 residues. Germline V gene lookup returns CDR1 SGHTS and CDR2 YDEGEE. CDR3 sequence: CASSRGQGAYEQYF. CDR3 sequence (DNA): TGTGCCAGCAGCCGGGGACAGGGCGCCTACGAGCAGTACTTC.

The genes are TRBV5-4 and TRBJ1-6; the D is unclear. The CDR3 covers 16 residues. Trimming took off 7 bases at V and 0 bases at J, with 14 bases between the two ends. Germline CDR1 and CDR2: SGHNT and YYREEE (reference sequence). For the CDR3, the DNA is TGTGCCAGCTATAAAACCGAGAGCTCCTATAATTCACCCCTCCACTTT. It translates to CASYKTESSYNSPLHF. Complete variable domain (other parts from reference TRBV5-4 and TRBJ1-6): ETGVTQSPTHLIKTRGQQVTLRCSSQSGHNTVSWYQQALGQGPQFIFQYYREEENGRGNFPPRFSGLQFPNYSSELNVNALELDDSALYLCASYKTESSYNSPLHFGNGTRLTVT.